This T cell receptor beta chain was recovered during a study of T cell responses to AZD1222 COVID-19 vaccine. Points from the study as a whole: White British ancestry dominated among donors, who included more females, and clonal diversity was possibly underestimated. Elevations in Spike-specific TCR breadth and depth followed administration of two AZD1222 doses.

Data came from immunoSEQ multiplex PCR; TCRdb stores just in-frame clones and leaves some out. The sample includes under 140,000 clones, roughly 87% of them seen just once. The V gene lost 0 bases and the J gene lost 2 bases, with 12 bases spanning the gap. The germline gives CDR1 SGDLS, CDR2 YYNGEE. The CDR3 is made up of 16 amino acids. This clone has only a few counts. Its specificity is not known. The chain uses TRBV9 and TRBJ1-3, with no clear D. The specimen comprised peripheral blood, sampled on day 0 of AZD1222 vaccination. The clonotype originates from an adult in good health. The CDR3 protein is CASSVAGLATGNTIYF. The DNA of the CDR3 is TGTGCCAGCAGCGTAGCCGGGCTCGCCACTGGAAACACCATATATTTT.